This TCR beta chain was captured by sequencing in a study of molecular identifiers for immune sequencing clone quantification. For bulk TCR libraries, previously described methods and listed TCR primers were used. TCRdb analysed the PCR reads with MiXCR anew, one entry per CDR3 protein. The repertoire consists of 35,000 to 40,000 distinct CDR3 sequences, with approximately 19% occurring once and the leading ten covering roughly 0.99%. The CDR3 extends over 15 amino acids. Germline V gene sequence: CDR1 SGHAT, CDR2 FQDESV (reference sequence). The V and J ends lost 5 bases and 11 bases respectively, with 22 bases between them.

The V and J genes are TRBV11-1 and TRBJ1-5; a possible D gene is TRBD1 (5 bases). The clonotype comes from a human donor in good health. Some libraries in this study had Jurkat cell RNA spiked in. The sequencing input was naive CD8+ T cells from blood, with Jurkat cell RNA spiked in. Documented subset: FACS-sorted CD8+CD4-CCR7+CD45RA+ naive T cells. In nucleotides, the CDR3 is TGTGCCAGCAGCAGACGACAGTGGATACAATCAGCCCAGCATTTT. Its protein product is CASSRRQWIQSAQHF.